This TCR beta chain was sequenced for a study of technical replicates of blood from a few donors. Germline loops: CDR1 SGHNT, CDR2 YYREEE (reference sequence). V lost 4 bases and J lost 2, with 9 bases in between. CDR3 length: 13 residues. TCRdb's table, derived via immunoSEQ multiplex PCR, lists solely in-frame clones and lacks some. The table lists about 68,000 clones, nearly 98% of them singletons. The receptor was isolated from a human donor in good health. The chain links TRBV5-4 to TRBJ1-1; perhaps TRBD1 as D (5 bases). Sequenced material: T cells isolated from PBMCs. The CDR3 spells CASSHRSNTEAFF. For the CDR3, the DNA is TGTGCCAGCAGCCACAGGTCTAACACTGAAGCTTTCTTT.